These 20 T cell receptor beta chains were all obtained from the same sample, sequenced in a study of neurological immune-mediated disorders. TCRdb ran MiXCR on the 5' RACE reads and lists one entry per CDR3 protein. The sample yields about 80,000 distinct CDR3 sequences, about 9.4% seen once. The sequenced sample consisted of PBMCs. Source of these receptors: a man aged 50 to 59 in good health.

This clonotype was seen repeatedly, ten times or more. This chain links TRBV4-2 with TRBJ2-1; 9 bases are shared with TRBD1. Germline assignment: CDR1 LGHNA and CDR2 YNFKEQ. V was pared by 4 bases and J by 8 bases, with 6 bases of the junction left unmatched. The CDR3 is 14 residues long. CDR3 DNA: TGTGCCAGCAGCCGGGACAGGGTTTCCTATGAGCAGTTCTTC. It encodes CASSRDRVSYEQFF.

This clonotype was observed many times. The gene calls are TRBV27 and TRBJ2-7, with 9 bases fitting TRBD1. Per germline, CDR1 MNHEY and CDR2 SMNVEV (reference sequence). The CDR3 runs 15 residues. V lost 5 bases, J lost 4 bases, and 9 bases stayed unmatched. This CDR3 reads CASSPTWDRAYEQYF. The CDR3 DNA reads TGTGCCAGCAGTCCAACCTGGGACAGGGCTTACGAGCAGTACTTC.

The J gene is TRBJ2-2, the V gene TRBV20-1; TRBD2 aligns across 13 bases. After removal of 1 base from V and 2 bases from J, the junction contained 4 bases not matched to a gene. This CDR3 contains 17 residues. The V gene's germline CDR1 is DFQATT and CDR2 SNEGSKA (reference sequence). CDR3 amino acids: CSARVRTSGSNTGELFF. For the CDR3, the DNA is TGCAGTGCTAGAGTGAGGACTAGCGGGAGTAACACCGGGGAGCTGTTTTTT.

This clonotype was detected many times. The V call is TRBV9, the J call TRBJ2-7; D might be TRBD1 or TRBD2, each matching 5 bases. The V gene lost 3 bases and the J gene lost 1 base, with 14 bases spanning the gap. CDR1 is SGDLS, CDR2 YYNGEE, per germline. The length of the CDR3 is 15 residues. This chain's CDR3 is CASSGGVQQSYEQYF. In DNA, the CDR3 is TGTGCCAGCAGCGGAGGGGTACAACAGTCCTACGAGCAGTACTTC.

This clonotype was seen at least ten times. V usage is TRBV5-1 and J usage is TRBJ2-7, with TRBD2 identical over 7 bases. After removal of 4 bases from V and 5 bases from J, the junction contained 9 bases not matched to a gene. Germline values: CDR1 SGHRS, CDR2 YFSETQ. The CDR3 contains 14 residues. CDR3 nucleotides: TGCGCCAGCAGCATCGCGGGAGACGGCCACGAGCAGTACTTC. Translation: CASSIAGDGHEQYF.

This clonotype showed up many times. The gene calls are TRBV12-3 or TRBV12-4 and TRBJ2-1; D is possibly TRBD1 or TRBD2 (5 bases each). The CDR3 totals 16 residues. The V gene lost 6 bases and the J gene lost 0 bases, with 15 bases spanning the gap. This CDR3 is CASSGATLSSYNEQFF. The CDR3, as DNA: TGTGCCAGCAGCGGGGCGACCCTTAGCTCCTACAATGAGCAGTTCTTC.

In its sample, this clonotype was seen many times. V gene TRBV5-1 combines with J gene TRBJ2-7; the match to TRBD1 covers 8 bases. Trimming at V came to 0 bases and at J to 9 bases, leaving 5 bases not matched to a gene. The CDR3 extends over 13 amino acids. In germline, CDR1 is SGHRS, CDR2 YFSETQ. CDR3 protein: CASSLARGRVQYF. The DNA for the CDR3 is TGCGCCAGCAGCTTGGCCAGGGGGCGTGTGCAGTACTTC.

At least ten counts were recorded for this clonotype. The chain combines TRBV7-2 with TRBJ1-3, with TRBD1 identical over 12 bases. J gave up 4 bases and V 1 base, and 5 bases lay outside the gene matches. The germline CDR1 and CDR2 sequences are SGHTA and FQGNSA. This CDR3 has 17 amino acids. CDR3 sequence reads: CASSLVGQGAEGNTIYF. In DNA form, the CDR3 reads TGTGCCAGCAGCTTAGTGGGACAGGGGGCGGAAGGAAACACCATATATTTT.

This clonotype was seen at least ten times. CDR3 in DNA: TGCAGTGCTAGGGGGCGGTCTAAATACGAGCAGTACTTC. This codes for CSARGRSKYEQYF. The V call is TRBV20-1, the J call TRBJ2-7, with a tentative D call TRBD1 (5 bases). The V end was cut by 3 bases, the J end by 4 bases, with 13 bases between. The CDR3 is made up of 13 amino acids. Germline loops: CDR1 DFQATT, CDR2 SNEGSKA (reference sequence).

In its sample, this clonotype was seen many times. The chain couples TRBV10-3 to TRBJ2-7; 13 positions match TRBD2. The CDR3 consists of 15 residues. From germline, CDR1 is ENHRY and CDR2 SYGVKD. V dropped 4 bases and J dropped 2; count of bases not matched to a gene: 2. The CDR3 bases are TGTGCCATCAGTGGGGGGACTAGCGGGACCTACGAGCAGTACTTC. This codes for CAISGGTSGTYEQYF.

This clonotype showed up many times. V and J are TRBV27 and TRBJ1-5; D gene unclear. V was trimmed by 8 bases and J by 5 bases, leaving 13 bases between them. From germline, CDR1 is MNHEY and CDR2 SMNVEV (reference sequence). The CDR3 extends over 13 amino acids. CDR3 in DNA: TGTGCCAGCTCAACCCGGGGTTATCAGCCCCAGCATTTT. This gives the protein CASSTRGYQPQHF.

This clonotype was seen ten or more times. The gene calls are TRBV25-1 and TRBJ1-1; TRBD1 matches 8 bases. V was pared by 6 bases and J by 1 base, with 4 bases of the junction left unmatched. This CDR3 region has 14 residues. Germline lookup yields CDR1 MGHDK and CDR2 SYGVNS. CDR3 nucleotides: TGTGCCAGCAGAGGACAGGGCAGGAACACTGAAGCTTTCTTT. It codes for CASRGQGRNTEAFF. Together with reference TRBV25-1 and TRBJ1-1, the CDR3 gives the full variable domain: EADIYQTPRYLVIGTGKKITLECSQTMGHDKMYWYQQDPGMELHLIHYSYGVNSTEKGDLSSESTVSRIRTEHFPLTLESARPSHTSQYLCASRGQGRNTEAFFGQGTRLTVV.

This clonotype was seen at least ten times. The rearrangement uses TRBV5-1 and TRBJ2-5; D is possibly TRBD1 (6 bases). The CDR3 spans 13 residues. The germline V gene has CDR1 SGHRS and CDR2 YFSETQ. The V gene lost 5 bases and the J gene lost 5 bases, with 13 bases spanning the gap. CDR3 loop: CASSPAGAETQYF. CDR3 sequence (DNA): TGCGCCAGCAGTCCCGCAGGGGCCGAGACCCAGTACTTC.

This clonotype was picked up many times. This sequence joins TRBV7-9 and TRBJ2-3; D not certain. Germline V gene lookup returns CDR1 SEHNR and CDR2 FQNEAQ (reference sequence). There are 11 residues in the CDR3. V was pared by 5 bases and J by 1 base, with 1 base between. CDR3 DNA: TGTGCCAGCAGCCGCACAGATACGCAGTATTTT. Its translation: CASSRTDTQYF.

This clonotype was detected many times. J is TRBJ2-3 and V is TRBV7-9, with 8 bases identical to TRBD2. Germline CDR1 SEHNR, CDR2 FQNEAQ (reference sequence). The CDR3 loop spans 15 amino acids. The ends lost 3 bases at V and 1 base at J; junction bases unmatched: 3. Here the CDR3 reads CASSFSGAGTDTQYF. The CDR3 nucleotides are TGTGCCAGCAGCTTTAGCGGGGCCGGCACAGATACGCAGTATTTT. The full variable domain, its missing parts supplied by reference TRBV7-9 and TRBJ2-3, is DTGVSQNPRHKITKRGQNVTFRCDPISEHNRLYWYRQTLGQGPEFLTYFQNEAQLEKSRLLSDRFSAERPKGSFSTLEIQRTEQGDSAMYLCASSFSGAGTDTQYFGPGTRLTVL.

This clonotype showed up many times. V is TRBV28 and J is TRBJ2-3; D is uncertain. Germline V gene lookup returns CDR1 MDHEN and CDR2 SYDVKM. V dropped 2 bases and J dropped 0 bases, with 6 bases sitting between them. This CDR3 contains 14 residues. The CDR3 here is CASSLQPSTDTQYF. The CDR3, as DNA: TGTGCCAGCAGTTTACAACCGAGCACAGATACGCAGTATTTT. The full variable domain, completed using reference TRBV28 and TRBJ2-3, is DVKVTQSSRYLVKRTGEKVFLECVQDMDHENMFWYRQDPGLGLRLIYFSYDVKMKEKGDIPEGYSVSREKKERFSLILESASTNQTSMYLCASSLQPSTDTQYFGPGTRLTVL.

This clonotype has ten or more counts. The chain recombines TRBV9 with TRBJ2-7; D not resolved. Germline V gene lookup returns CDR1 SGDLS and CDR2 YYNGEE. This CDR3 has 14 residues. Trimming cost V 3 bases and J 5 bases, with 15 bases left between them. CDR3 protein: CASSALPTGNEQYF. Written as DNA, the CDR3 is TGTGCCAGCAGCGCCCTCCCGACTGGGAACGAGCAGTACTTC.

This clonotype was seen ten or more times. The chain carries TRBV6-5 and TRBJ2-2, with a possible D match to TRBD2 (6 bases). The CDR3 runs 16 residues. V gave up 6 bases and J gave up 3 bases, with 17 bases separating them. Germline values: CDR1 MNHEY, CDR2 SVGAGI. The CDR3 loop reads CASSKNTGVHTGELFF. Here the CDR3 DNA reads TGTGCCAGCAGCAAGAACACGGGAGTCCACACCGGGGAGCTGTTTTTT.

This clonotype was observed many times. The chain has TRBV12-3 or TRBV12-4 and TRBJ1-5, with D unclear. This CDR3 comprises 16 residues. With 0 bases removed from V and 6 bases from J, the gap between germline ends came to 15 bases. The CDR3 loop reads CASSLARVDDSQPQHF. The CDR3 nucleotides are TGTGCCAGCAGTTTAGCCCGGGTGGATGATAGTCAGCCCCAGCATTTT.

This clonotype was recorded many times. V usage is TRBV6-6 and J usage is TRBJ2-1, with 9 bases lining up with TRBD1. The V gene end was trimmed by 5 bases and the J gene end by 5 bases; junction bases not matched to a gene: 4. The CDR3 runs to 14 residues. Germline assignment: CDR1 MNHNY and CDR2 SVGAGI (reference sequence). The CDR3 DNA sequence: TGTGCCAGCAGTCGACAGGGGGGTAACAATGAGCAGTTCTTC. Its protein product is CASSRQGGNNEQFF.